This T cell receptor beta chain comes out of a study of regulatory T cells in long-lasting Graves disease. Time point specified: newly diagnosed GD, antithyroid drugs for less than 3 months. With RNA extracted from PBMCs as input, the TCR library was made. Clinicians diagnosed Graves' disease using American Thyroid Association guidelines. The CDR3 has 15 amino acids. Germline V gives CDR1 SGHRS, CDR2 YFSETQ. Between the trimmed V and J ends, which lost 4 bases and 3 bases, there was a span of 14 bases. This clonotype occurred a few times. Assembly of TCR beta libraries relied on iRepertoire HTBI primers together with Arm-PCR of CDR3 regions. TCRdb reprocessed the multiplex PCR reads with MiXCR, giving one entry per CDR3 protein. In the table there are hundreds of thousands of distinct CDR3 sequences, about 12% of which are singletons. These records were also assigned to another study, of T cells in Graves' hyperthyroidism and ophthalmopathy. That report notes: Most expanded thyroid clonotypes above 0.001 also appeared in blood.

The V and J genes are TRBV5-1 and TRBJ2-1, with TRBD1 as a possible D gene (6 bases). The source was peripheral blood mononuclear cells (PBMCs), collected at new diagnosis, from a patient treated with antithyroid drugs. This receptor was identified in a woman in her thirties with Graves disease. CDR3: CASSPGQGYYNEQFF. The CDR3 DNA is TGCGCCAGCAGCCCCGGTCAGGGGTACTACAATGAGCAGTTCTTC. Full variable domain (rest looked up from reference TRBV5-1 and TRBJ2-1): KAGVTQTPRYLIKTRGQQVTLSCSPISGHRSVSWYQQTPGQGLQFLFEYFSETQRNKGNFPGRFSGRQFSNSRSEMNVSTLELGDSALYLCASSPGQGYYNEQFFGPGTRLTVL.